The 20 T cell receptor beta chains listed next were all sequenced from one sample in a study of response to subunit inactivated influenza vaccine. TCRdb re-derived calls from the RT-PCR reads in MiXCR, one entry per CDR3 protein. The data show roughly 570,000 distinct CDR3 sequences, 13% seen once. Specimen: PBMCs from blood, collected about 6 weeks after vaccination. The receptors stem from a middle-aged man who received an inactivated influenza vaccine.

The DNA of the CDR3 is TGTGCCAGCAATTCGATCGCCGGGGGGGGGCCAGACAATGAGCAGTTCTTC. Amino acid sequence: CASNSIAGGGPDNEQFF. J is TRBJ2-1 and V is TRBV28, with 8 positions matching TRBD2. CDR3 size: 17 residues. CDR1 and CDR2 from the germline V gene are MDHEN and SYDVKM. J lost 5 bases, V lost 7 bases, and 16 bases had no gene match.

This clonotype was observed a handful of times. One junction end does not reproduce the germline sequence, and a read error may be involved. This chain uses TRBV7-7 with TRBJ2-1; 7 bases agree with TRBD1. Germline V CDR1 and CDR2: SSHAT, FNYEAQ (reference sequence). The CDR3 is made up of 13 amino acids. The CDR3 sequence: CASSLGTVSEQFF. In DNA form, the CDR3 reads TGTGCTAGCAGCTTAGGGACAGTGAGTGAGCAGTTCTTC.

This chain connects TRBV5-6 to TRBJ2-7, with D possibly matching TRBD2 (6 bases). V dropped 3 bases and J dropped 6 bases, with 19 bases sitting between them. The CDR3 length is 15 residues. The germline gives CDR1 SGHDT, CDR2 YYEEEE. Written as DNA, the CDR3 is TGTGCCAGCAGCTCGACCCCTATGGGGGGTGGCGAGCAGTACTTC. It encodes CASSSTPMGGGEQYF.

This clonotype was observed at least ten times. The chain joins TRBV5-1 to TRBJ2-3; no clear D gene. Trimming removed 0 bases at V and 13 bases at J, with 21 bases between. The CDR3 covers 15 residues. The germline CDR1 and CDR2 sequences are SGHRS and YFSETQ. CDR3 coding DNA: TGCGCCAGCAGCTTGGGAGGCATTCCCTCTGTTTTGGAGTATTTT. Its protein product is CASSLGGIPSVLEYF.

The chain combines TRBV25-1 with TRBJ2-7; 7 bases are a match to TRBD2. This CDR3 is built from 14 residues. Germline V gene lookup returns CDR1 MGHDK and CDR2 SYGVNS. Losses at the gene ends were 4 bases for V and 6 bases for J; bases not matched to a gene: 9. CDR3 amino acids: CASSGTSFLSEQYF. CDR3 nucleotides: TGTGCCAGCAGTGGGACTAGTTTTCTTTCCGAGCAGTACTTC.

This chain connects TRBV12-3 or TRBV12-4 to TRBJ2-1; TRBD2 aligns across 14 bases. After removal of 5 bases from V and 13 bases from J, the junction contained 7 bases not matched to a gene. The CDR3 contains 14 residues. CDR3 in DNA: TGTGCCAGCAGTCGACTAGCGGGAGGGCTTCTCCAGTTCTTC. This translates into CASSRLAGGLLQFF.

This chain links TRBV27 with TRBJ1-3; TRBD1 aligns across 7 bases. The CDR3 sequence is 16 residues long. V lost 7 bases to trimming and J lost 1 base; unmatched junction nucleotides: 10. In germline, CDR1 is MNHEY, CDR2 SMNVEV (reference sequence). DNA for the CDR3: TGTGCCAGCACCCACAGGGGAAGGAGATCTGGAAACACCATATATTTT. It codes for CASTHRGRRSGNTIYF.

In its sample, this clonotype was seen many times. The chain carries TRBV3-1 and TRBJ1-5; 7 bases are a match to TRBD1. This CDR3 is 13 amino acids long. Germline CDR1 and CDR2: LGHDT and YNNKEL (reference sequence). V lost 6 bases, J lost 5 bases, and 4 bases stayed unmatched. The CDR3 is CASSPGGDQPQHF. The CDR3 nucleotides read TGTGCCAGCAGTCCAGGGGGAGATCAGCCCCAGCATTTT.

This clonotype was observed a handful of times. The chain has TRBV11-1 and TRBJ2-3, with TRBD2 matching 10 bases. The CDR3 extends over 18 amino acids. Trimming took 5 bases from V and 1 from J; bases not matched to a gene: 12. CDR1 is SGHAT, CDR2 FQDESV, per germline (reference sequence). CDR3 residues: CASSDERGTSDRTDTQYF. The CDR3 DNA is TGTGCCAGCAGCGACGAGAGGGGGACTAGCGATCGCACAGATACGCAGTATTTT.

For this clonotype: This may come from a read error, since a much larger clone is one base off. The rearrangement links TRBV29-1 to TRBJ2-6; D remains unclear. V was cut by 4 bases and J by 2 bases, with 3 bases left in between. Germline V gene lookup returns CDR1 SQVTM and CDR2 ANQGSEA. This CDR3 is 12 amino acids long. The CDR3 region is CSVVAGANVLTF. The CDR3, as DNA: TGCAGCGTTGTGGCTGGGGCCAACGTCCTGACTTTC.

A word on this clonotype: A much larger clone differs by one base, so this may be a read error. V gene TRBV10-3 combines with J gene TRBJ2-3, with D unclear. Germline-derived CDR1 and CDR2 are ENHRY and SYGVKD. The CDR3 length is 14 residues. CDR3 DNA: TGTGTCATCAGTGTGCCGTCTAGAACAGATACGCAGTATTTT. Residues: CVISVPSRTDTQYF.

The V gene is TRBV6-2 or TRBV6-3, the J gene TRBJ1-2; D perhaps matches TRBD1 (6 bases). Germline CDR1 reads MNHEY; CDR2 reads SVGEGT. V dropped 8 bases and J dropped 4 bases, with 17 bases sitting between them. The CDR3 length is 14 residues. The CDR3 region has the DNA TGTGCCAGCTGCCGGGGGCGCCCAATCTATGGCTACACCTTC. Translated: CASCRGRPIYGYTF.

This clonotype has at least ten counts. This chain uses TRBV29-1 with TRBJ2-5, with TRBD2 matching over 7 bases. Germline-derived CDR1 and CDR2 are SQVTM and ANQGSEA. The CDR3 is 16 amino acids. Germline trimming cut 2 bases from V and 1 base from J; bases unmatched to any gene: 10. CDR3 nucleotide sequence: TGCAGCGTTGAAACCGGGGCCCCGGGGGGCCAAGAGACCCAGTACTTC. Protein sequence: CSVETGAPGGQETQYF.

J is TRBJ2-1 and V is TRBV7-6, with D perhaps matching TRBD1 (5 bases). V dropped 2 bases and J dropped 9 bases, with 11 bases sitting between them. From germline, CDR1 is SGHVS and CDR2 FNYEAQ. This CDR3 region has 13 residues. DNA of the CDR3: TGTGCCAGCAGCTTAACCAGGGCAGGTGAGCAGTTCTTC. This sequence encodes CASSLTRAGEQFF. Using reference TRBV7-6 and TRBJ2-1 for the parts outside the CDR3, the full variable domain is GAGVSQSPRYKVTKRGQDVALRCDPISGHVSLYWYRQALGQGPEFLTYFNYEAQQDKSGLPNDRFSAERPEGSISTLTIQRTEQRDSAMYRCASSLTRAGEQFFGPGTRLTVL.

This clonotype was counted only a few times. This chain uses TRBV5-5 with TRBJ2-1; 8 positions agree with TRBD2. J lost 1 base, V lost 5 bases, and 11 bases had no gene match. Germline CDR1 reads SGHKS; CDR2 reads YYEKEE (reference sequence). The CDR3 loop spans 17 amino acids. CDR3 in amino acids: CASRFREGGGSYNEQFF. In nucleotides, the CDR3 is TGTGCCAGCAGATTTCGGGAGGGCGGGGGGTCCTACAATGAGCAGTTCTTC.

The J gene is TRBJ2-1, the V gene TRBV7-2; 10 bases are shared with TRBD2. The germline gives CDR1 SGHTA, CDR2 FQGNSA. This CDR3 has 16 residues. V lost 6 bases to trimming and J lost 9 bases; unmatched junction nucleotides: 14. CDR3 DNA: TGTGCCAGCAGACCCCTCCGGGGAGAGCGGGAGGGTGAGCAGTTCTTC. It codes for CASRPLRGEREGEQFF. Full variable domain (outside the CDR3, taken from reference TRBV7-2 and TRBJ2-1): GAGVSQSPSNKVTEKGKDVELRCDPISGHTALYWYRQSLGQGLEFLIYFQGNSAPDKSGLPSDRFSAERTGGSVSTLTIQRTQQEDSAVYLCASRPLRGEREGEQFFGPGTRLTVL.

This clonotype showed up just a few times. The chain recombines TRBV5-1 with TRBJ2-3, with D tentatively TRBD1 (5 bases). The CDR3 extends over 15 amino acids. Looked up from germline, CDR1 is SGHRS and CDR2 is YFSETQ. V lost 0 bases and J lost 4, with 12 bases in between. The CDR3 spells CASSLVGVPSDTQYF. CDR3 sequence (DNA): TGCGCCAGCAGCTTGGTAGGGGTACCTTCAGATACGCAGTATTTT.

Ten or more counts support this clonotype. V usage is TRBV20-1 and J usage is TRBJ1-2; tentatively, D is TRBD1 (5 bases). V lost 1 base, J lost 4 bases, and 7 bases lay in between. Germline CDR1 reads DFQATT; CDR2 reads SNEGSKA (reference sequence). The CDR3 covers 12 residues. The CDR3 nucleotides are TGCAGTGCTAGAGGAGGGGTCTATGGCTACACCTTC. Encoded protein: CSARGGVYGYTF.

This rearrangement joins TRBV6-2 or TRBV6-3 to TRBJ2-1, with TRBD2 identical over 15 bases. Germline CDR1 MNHEY, CDR2 SVGEGT. The trim removed 0 bases at V and 0 bases at J, leaving 12 bases unmatched. The CDR3 extends over 22 amino acids. DNA of the CDR3: TGTGCCAGCAGTTACTCCCTTTCCGGGACTAGCGGGAGGCCAAGCTCCTACAATGAGCAGTTCTTC. Protein sequence: CASSYSLSGTSGRPSSYNEQFF.

This clonotype was counted a few times. The rearrangement joins TRBV6-2 or TRBV6-3 to TRBJ2-5, with D maybe TRBD1 (6 bases). The CDR3 loop spans 15 amino acids. Germline-derived CDR1 and CDR2 are MNHEY and SVGEGT. V was clipped by 5 bases and J by 5 bases, with 18 bases between them. The CDR3 DNA sequence: TGTGCCAGCAGTGCAGGACACAGGGAGAGGGAGACCCAGTACTTC. This translates into CASSAGHRERETQYF.